The rows below give T cell receptor beta chains drawn from one sample of a study of blood T cell repertoires in COVID-19. Clones were sequenced by immunoSEQ multiplex PCR, and TCRdb holds only the in-frame ones, with some missing. Here the sample spans 55,000 to 85,000 clones, over 75% being singletons. Sequencing input: peripheral blood. These TCRs come from a woman between 18 and 30 years old with acute or convalescent COVID-19. Each CDR3 is given with its conserved first and last residue. D genes are given only for firm matches. Clone sizes are given selectively: once, few, many, or a class where the clone is expanded.

d_gene	v_gene	abundance	j_gene	CDR3nt	CDR3aa
-	TRBV6-1	-	TRBJ1-6	TGTGCCAGCAGTGATAGCTCCTATAATTCACCCCTCCACTTT	CASSDSSYNSPLHF
TRBD1	TRBV3-1/TRBV3-2	-	TRBJ2-1	TGTGCCAGCAGCCCACCAAGACAGGGGGAAGGAAATGAGCAGTTCTTC	CASSPPRQGEGNEQFF
-	TRBV11-2	-	TRBJ1-1	TGTGCCAGCAGCTTAGATAAACAGCGGAGGACTGAAGCTTTCTTT	CASSLDKQRRTEAFF
TRBD1	TRBV27	-	TRBJ1-5	TGTGCCAGCAGTCCGACTAGGGACAGGGGTCAGCCCCAGCATTTT	CASSPTRDRGQPQHF
-	TRBV5-1	-	TRBJ1-1	TGCGCCAGCAGCTTAGGGACCCCCCTGATCGGAGGGGAAGCTTTCTTT	CASSLGTPLIGGEAFF
TRBD1	TRBV24-1	-	TRBJ2-3	TGTGCCACCAGTGATCCGGGACAGGGGGGCGATACGCAGTATTTT	CATSDPGQGGDTQYF
TRBD1	TRBV7-2	-	TRBJ1-5	TGTGCCAGCAGCGCAGGACAGGGGGTGCATCAGCCCCAGCATTTT	CASSAGQGVHQPQHF
TRBD1	TRBV6-5	-	TRBJ1-2	TGTGCCAGCGGTAACAGGGGTGAGCGCTACACCTTC	CASGNRGERYTF
TRBD1	TRBV28	-	TRBJ1-2	TGTGCCAGCAGGGGACAGGGGGCGAACTATGGCTACACCTTC	CASRGQGANYGYTF
-	TRBV7-9	few	TRBJ1-1	TGTGCCAGCAGCTTAAGCGGAGGTGAAGCTTTCTTT	CASSLSGGEAFF
TRBD2	TRBV27	-	TRBJ2-2	TGTGCCAGCAGTTTCCTAGCGGGGGCGAACACCGGGGAGCTGTTTTTT	CASSFLAGANTGELFF
TRBD2	TRBV7-2	-	TRBJ2-5	TGTGCCAGCAGCCCCCCTGGACTAGCGGGGGGTAAAGAGACCCAGTACTTC	CASSPPGLAGGKETQYF
-	TRBV5-4	-	TRBJ2-4	TGTGCCAGCAGCATAGGACTACCTCGTGGGAAAAACATTCAGTACTTC	CASSIGLPRGKNIQYF
-	TRBV27	-	TRBJ2-3	TGTGCCAGCAGTTTATCCTGGAGGCAATCTAGCACAGATACGCAGTATTTT	CASSLSWRQSSTDTQYF
-	TRBV25-1	-	TRBJ1-5	TGTGCCAGCAGTGGTGGGGGGGAGAATCAGCCCCAGCATTTT	CASSGGGENQPQHF
-	TRBV19	-	TRBJ2-2	TGTGCCAGTAGCTTAGGGACTTCATTATCCTTGTCTGGGGAGCTGTTTTTT	CASSLGTSLSLSGELFF
TRBD2	TRBV3-1/TRBV3-2	-	TRBJ2-7	TGTGCCAGCAGCCAGAGCGGGAATTCCGACGAGCAGTACTTC	CASSQSGNSDEQYF
-	TRBV3-1/TRBV3-2	few	TRBJ1-2	TGTGCCAGCAGCTATGGGGCCCACGGCGGCTACACCTTC	CASSYGAHGGYTF
TRBD2	TRBV6-2/TRBV6-3	-	TRBJ2-2	TGTGCCAGCAGTGACCTAGCGGGAGGGCCGAAGGACGGGGAGCTGTTTTTT	CASSDLAGGPKDGELFF
TRBD1	TRBV5-6	-	TRBJ1-2	TGTGCCAGCAGCTTCCGGACAGGGTATGGCTACACCTTC	CASSFRTGYGYTF
-	TRBV27	-	TRBJ1-1	TGTGCCAGCAGTACAGGGAGTACTGAAGCTTTCTTT	CASSTGSTEAFF
TRBD1	TRBV7-9	-	TRBJ1-2	TGTGCCAGCAGCCCAGGGACAGAAATCAACTATGGCTACACCTTC	CASSPGTEINYGYTF
-	TRBV27	-	TRBJ1-1	TGTGCCAGCAGCTGGACAGCGGCTAACACTGAAGCTTTCTTT	CASSWTAANTEAFF
TRBD1	TRBV27	few	TRBJ1-1	TGTGCCAGCAGACGACAGGGGGCGAACACTGAAGCTTTCTTT	CASRRQGANTEAFF